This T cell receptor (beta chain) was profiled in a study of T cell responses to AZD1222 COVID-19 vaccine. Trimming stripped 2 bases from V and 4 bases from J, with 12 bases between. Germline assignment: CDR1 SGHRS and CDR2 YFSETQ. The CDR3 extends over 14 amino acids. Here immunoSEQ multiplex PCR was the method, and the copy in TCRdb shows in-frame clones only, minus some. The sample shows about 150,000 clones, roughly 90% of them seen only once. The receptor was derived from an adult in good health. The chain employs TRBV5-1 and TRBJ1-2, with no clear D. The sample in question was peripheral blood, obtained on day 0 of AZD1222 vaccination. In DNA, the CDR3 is TGCGCCAGCAGCTTTGGCCAGATCGGCTATGGCTACACCTTC. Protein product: CASSFGQIGYGYTF.